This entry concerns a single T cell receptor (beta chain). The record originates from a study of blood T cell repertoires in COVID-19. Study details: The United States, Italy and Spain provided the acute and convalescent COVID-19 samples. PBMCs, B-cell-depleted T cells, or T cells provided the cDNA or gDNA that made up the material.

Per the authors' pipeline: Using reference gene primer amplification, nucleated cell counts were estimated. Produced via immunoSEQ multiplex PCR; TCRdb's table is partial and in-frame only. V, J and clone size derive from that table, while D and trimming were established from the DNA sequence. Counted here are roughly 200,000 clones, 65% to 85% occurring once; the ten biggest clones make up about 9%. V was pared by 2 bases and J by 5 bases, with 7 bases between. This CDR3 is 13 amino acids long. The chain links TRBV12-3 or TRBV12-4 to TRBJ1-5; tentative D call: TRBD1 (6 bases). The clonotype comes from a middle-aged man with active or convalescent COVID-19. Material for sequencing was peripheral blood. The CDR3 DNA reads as TGTGCCAGCAGTTTAAACAGGGATCAGCCCCAGCATTTT. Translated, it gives CASSLNRDQPQHF.